The source of this T cell receptor (beta chain) is a study of metastatic and nonmetastatic thyroid tumors (dated by TCRdb to 2020 to 2021). Concerning the study at large: For patients with malignant and with benign thyroid disease, the researchers compared repertoires between peripheral blood samples and tumor or nodule tissue samples.

No treatment had been received by any patient before thyroid surgery. The study retrospectively analysed patient clinical samples collected from about 2012 to 2018 using T-cell receptor beta sequencing. A word on this clone: This clone's antigen is unknown. One base away there is no much larger clone; base qualities are not given.

Preparation of the library involved PCR. TCRdb shows the sequencer as Illumina HiSeq 4000. The TCR beta-chain CDR3 region of each patient was profiled by high-throughput sequencing. As for how the authors treated the data: A classifier to discriminate distant-metastatic papillary thyroid cancer patients was built from CDR3 differences across clinicopathological groups. The Shannon index was used to measure repertoire diversity, and the Morisita-Horn index was used to measure how similar tumor and blood repertoires were. TCRdb trimmed the raw reads at Q25, called clones with MiXCR and kept productive beta chains. TCRdb's processing, not the authors', yielded these V and J calls. The sample has roughly 11,000 clones on record, 27% of them singletons. About a fifth of the sample lies in the top ten. Findings and caveats that apply to the study as a whole: TCR beta diversity was reported as significantly higher in malignant tumors than in benign nodules, in both blood and tumor samples.

Source material: adjacent normal tissue. This TCR was sampled from a male donor with papillary thyroid cancer or a benign thyroid nodule (not recorded which). Some clones in this sample may be carry-over from other donors' samples.

CDR3 sequence: CAWSWAGSYNEQFF. At the DNA level, the sequence is TGTGCCTGGAGTTGGGCGGGGTCCTACAATGAGCAGTTCTTC. Recombination joined TRBV30 with TRBJ2-1; TRBD2 might be the D gene, on 6 matching bases. CDR1 is given as GTSNPN and CDR2 as SVGIG, both from the germline V gene (reference sequence). Measured from the cysteine to the phenylalanine, the CDR3 is 14 residues long. Only the CDR3 region is kept as DNA, spanning 42 bases read in frame from base 1. Between the V and J ends, shortened by 2 bases and 1 base respectively, the junction contains 9 bases. This CDR3, with the reference TRBV30 and TRBJ2-1 proteins standing in past its ends, gives the full variable domain SQTIHQWPATLVQPVGSPLSLECTVEGTSNPNLYWYRQAAGRGLQLLFYSVGIGQISSEVPQNLSASRPQDRQFILSSKKLLLSDSGFYLCAWSWAGSYNEQFFGPGTRLTVL.